This T cell receptor beta chain was found in a study of regulatory T cells in long-lasting Graves disease. Trimming cost V 3 bases and J 1 base, with 15 bases left between them. The CDR3 contains 16 residues. Germline V gives CDR1 MDHEN, CDR2 SYDVKM. There are many counts of this clonotype. The antigen is undetermined. Points from the study as a whole: Sampling was limited to peripheral blood rather than thyroid tissue.

Through Arm-PCR of CDR3 regions and iRepertoire HTBI primers, TCR beta libraries were built. Each CDR3 protein is one row after TCRdb ran MiXCR on the multiplex PCR reads. The sample carries about 400,000 distinct CDR3 sequences, more than 20% recorded once. Time point in this sample: persistent/refractory GD, antithyroid drugs over 5 years with positive TRAb. The TCR library was prepared using RNA isolated from PBMCs. This sample comprised peripheral blood mononuclear cells (PBMCs), obtained when the disease was refractory, from a patient treated with antithyroid drugs. This receptor was identified in a female donor with Graves disease. This rearrangement joins TRBV28 to TRBJ1-2; D possibly corresponds to TRBD1 (6 bases). CDR3: CASSFGGPLRNYGYTF. CDR3 in DNA: TGTGCCAGCAGTTTCGGGGGCCCCCTACGTAACTATGGCTACACCTTC.